The 21 T cell receptor beta chains below were found in one sample sequenced in a study of cytomegalovirus exposure and HLA in healthy donors. The PCR made use of 60 Vbeta and 13 Jbeta primers. TCRdb's copy holds only in-frame clones and misses some; the assay was immunoSEQ multiplex PCR. Among over 150,000 clones listed, 80% were seen once. Sequencing was performed on PBMCs. The receptors derive from a woman in her fifties or sixties in good health and CMV-seronegative.

V is TRBV5-6 and J is TRBJ2-1; D uncertain. CDR3 length equals 15 residues. In germline, CDR1 is SGHDT, CDR2 YYEEEE. V was shortened by 4 bases and J by 4 bases, with 15 bases between the two germline ends. This CDR3 is CASSAVAVNYNEQFF. The CDR3 DNA follows: TGTGCCAGCAGCGCCGTGGCGGTGAATTACAATGAGCAGTTCTTC.

The chain employs TRBV7-2 and TRBJ2-1, with D hard to call. Looked up from germline, CDR1 is SGHTA and CDR2 is FQGNSA. The CDR3 length is 11 residues. Trimming removed 5 bases at V and 10 bases at J, with 9 bases between. For the CDR3, the DNA is TGTGCCAGCAGCGTTAGCCCCGAGCAGTTCTTC. Protein product: CASSVSPEQFF.

The V and J genes are TRBV4-2 and TRBJ2-3; 11 bases line up with TRBD2. Germline V CDR1 and CDR2: LGHNA, YNFKEQ. With V trimmed by 2 bases and J by 0 bases, 10 bases remained unmatched. The CDR3 has 19 amino acids. CDR3 sequence (DNA): TGTGCCAGCAGCCAAACGGGGATAGCGGGAGGGCCTAGCACAGATACGCAGTATTTT. Encoded protein: CASSQTGIAGGPSTDTQYF.

The V call is TRBV10-1, the J call TRBJ1-2; D is unresolved. This CDR3 has 13 residues. Per the germline V gene, CDR1 is WNHNN and CDR2 is SYGVQD (reference sequence). Trimming stripped 0 bases from V and 6 bases from J, with 8 bases between. The CDR3 here is CASSESMADGYTF. The CDR3 DNA is TGCGCCAGCAGTGAGTCGATGGCGGATGGCTACACCTTC.

This sequence joins TRBV28 and TRBJ2-2, with D possibly matching TRBD2 (6 bases). The CDR3 runs 15 residues. Trimming left V 2 bases short and J 6 bases short, with 13 bases between. CDR1 is MDHEN, CDR2 SYDVKM, per germline. CDR3 bases: TGTGCCAGCAGTTTAGGAGGGGAAGGGGCCGGGGAGCTGTTTTTT. It specifies CASSLGGEGAGELFF.

This chain uses TRBV9 with TRBJ2-7; 7 bases map to TRBD2. Trimming removed 0 bases from V and 5 bases from J; junction bases left unmatched: 8. This CDR3 has 15 residues. The germline V gene has CDR1 SGDLS and CDR2 YYNGEE. CDR3 amino acids: CASSVDPGGSNEQYF. The DNA of the CDR3 is TGTGCCAGCAGCGTAGACCCGGGGGGTAGCAACGAGCAGTACTTC. Full variable domain (missing parts from reference TRBV9 and TRBJ2-7): DSGVTQTPKHLITATGQRVTLRCSPRSGDLSVYWYQQSLDQGLQFLIQYYNGEERAKGNILERFSAQQFPDLHSELNLSSLELGDSALYFCASSVDPGGSNEQYFGPGTRLTVT.

The rearrangement links TRBV10-3 to TRBJ2-1; 16 bases are a match to TRBD2. The CDR3 is made up of 14 amino acids. The V and J ends lost 10 bases and 9 bases, in that order; junction bases with no gene match: 6. Germline CDR1 and CDR2: ENHRY and SYGVKD. The CDR3 DNA is TGTGCCACCGGGACTAGCGGGGGGGTCGGTGAGCAGTTCTTC. This translates into CATGTSGGVGEQFF.

The chain has TRBV7-2 and TRBJ2-5; TRBD2 matches at 7 bases. The assigned J gene may be wrong: the sequence end matches TRBJ2-7 better. The CDR3 runs to 15 residues. Germline CDR1 reads SGHTA; CDR2 reads FQGNSA. The CDR3 sequence is CASSLEGGYVYEQYF. The CDR3 nucleotides read TGTGCCAGCAGCTTAGAGGGAGGGTACGTCTACGAGCAGTACTTC.

This sequence joins TRBV10-3 and TRBJ2-3; D may be TRBD2 (7 bases). V was cut by 3 bases and J by 1 base, with 23 bases left in between. This CDR3 is built from 19 residues. Germline loops: CDR1 ENHRY, CDR2 SYGVKD. CDR3: CAISDSRGLGLAGTDTQYF. For the CDR3, the DNA is TGTGCCATCAGTGATAGCAGGGGTTTAGGGCTAGCGGGCACAGATACGCAGTATTTT.

V is TRBV11-2 and J is TRBJ1-3, with unresolved D. The CDR3 has 18 amino acids. Germline CDR1 and CDR2: SGHAT and FQNNGV. Trimming left V 5 bases short and J 0 bases short, with 20 bases between. The DNA of the CDR3 is TGTGCCAGCAGCCTCGCCTCCCGCGCAGGCCCCTCTGGAAACACCATATATTTT. As protein: CASSLASRAGPSGNTIYF.

This clone has just a few counts. At one of its ends the junction is not consistent with the germline gene, which may arise from a read error. The same CDR3 is also encoded by other DNA sequences in this sample. The chain has TRBV7-7 and TRBJ2-2; a possible D gene is TRBD1 (6 bases). Germline V CDR1 and CDR2: SSHAT, FNYEAQ (reference sequence). The CDR3 extends over 15 amino acids. The CDR3 DNA is TGTGCTAGCAGCCCTATGACAGGGAACACCGGGGAGCTGTTTTTT. This translates into CASSPMTGNTGELFF.

The chain recombines TRBV4-3 with TRBJ1-2; a weak D match, TRBD1 (5 bases). This CDR3 is built from 16 residues. V dropped 0 bases and J dropped 4 bases, with 15 bases sitting between them. Germline CDR1 reads LGHNA; CDR2 reads YSLEER. The CDR3 spells CASSQDIRQRAYGYTF. DNA for the CDR3: TGCGCCAGCAGCCAAGATATAAGACAGAGAGCCTATGGCTACACCTTC.

The J gene is TRBJ2-1, the V gene TRBV13; 8 nucleotides align to TRBD1. CDR1 and CDR2 (germline): PRHDT, FYEKMQ (reference sequence). This CDR3 has 15 residues. Germline trimming cut 5 bases from V and 1 base from J; bases unmatched to any gene: 4. CDR3 sequence (DNA): TGTGCCAGCAGCGCGACAGGGGAATCCTACAATGAGCAGTTCTTC. Translating gives CASSATGESYNEQFF.

The table lists this clone with a few counts. This chain's CDR3 is CASSQREIAQYF. Here the CDR3 DNA reads TGTGCCAGCAGCCAGCGGGAGATTGCGCAGTATTTT. The V call is TRBV5-6, the J call TRBJ2-3; TRBD2 matches 8 bases. This CDR3 is built from 12 residues. Germline trimming cut 4 bases from V and 10 bases from J; bases unmatched to any gene: 5. CDR1 is SGHDT, CDR2 YYEEEE, per germline.

The chain has TRBV4-3 and TRBJ2-5; 8 positions agree with TRBD1. The CDR3 is made up of 14 amino acids. CDR1 is LGHNA and CDR2 is YSLEER in the germline V gene. V gave up 5 bases and J gave up 2 bases; unmatched junction bases: 4. The DNA for the CDR3 is TGCGCCAGCAGCTCCCGGGACAGGCAAGAGACCCAGTACTTC. Protein product: CASSSRDRQETQYF.

The chain uses TRBV11-2 and TRBJ2-5; 8 bases are a match to TRBD2. Per germline, CDR1 SGHAT and CDR2 FQNNGV. The CDR3 is made up of 15 amino acids. V was clipped by 5 bases and J by 1 base; unmatched bases: 6. CDR3 bases: TGTGCCAGCAGCATCATACGGGGGGGCCAAGAGACCCAGTACTTC. As protein: CASSIIRGGQETQYF.

The DNA for the CDR3 is TGTGCCAGCAGCGGAAGCGGGAGGCCCCCAGATACGCAGTATTTT. Residues: CASSGSGRPPDTQYF. The chain uses TRBV9 and TRBJ2-3, with 9 bases matching TRBD2. Trimming removed 3 bases from V and 4 bases from J; junction bases left unmatched: 6. In germline, CDR1 is SGDLS, CDR2 YYNGEE. There are 15 residues in the CDR3.

This chain links TRBV10-3 with TRBJ2-5; 10 nucleotides line up with TRBD2. This CDR3 is 14 amino acids long. The germline V gene has CDR1 ENHRY and CDR2 SYGVKD. J was trimmed by 3 bases and V by 6 bases; bases with no gene match: 4. The CDR3 reads CAIRASGGEETQYF. The CDR3 DNA sequence: TGTGCCATCAGGGCTAGCGGGGGAGAAGAGACCCAGTACTTC.

This clone appeared a single time. The chain is built from TRBV7-9 and TRBJ2-7, with D possibly TRBD1 on 7 matching bases. V lost 3 bases, J lost 6 bases, and 15 bases lay in between. The CDR3 contains 14 residues. Germline CDR1 SEHNR, CDR2 FQNEAQ (reference sequence). The CDR3 coding sequence is TGTGCCAGCAGCTTGGACGGAGGGGGCCTCGAGCAGTACTTC. It encodes CASSLDGGGLEQYF.

The gene calls are TRBV27 and TRBJ2-3, with D perhaps matching TRBD1 (5 bases). Germline assignment: CDR1 MNHEY and CDR2 SMNVEV (reference sequence). CDR3 size: 14 residues. Trimming left V 4 bases short and J 0 bases short, with 8 bases between. CDR3 coding DNA: TGTGCCAGCAGTTCTGACAGTAGCACAGATACGCAGTATTTT. Translation gives CASSSDSSTDTQYF.

The chain uses TRBV9 and TRBJ1-1; unclear D gene. The CDR3 loop spans 14 amino acids. V gave up 0 bases and J gave up 1 base, with 7 bases separating them. Germline CDR1 is SGDLS and CDR2 is YYNGEE. CDR3 sequence reads: CASSVVGENTEAFF. In DNA, the CDR3 is TGTGCCAGCAGCGTAGTCGGTGAGAACACTGAAGCTTTCTTT.